The text below deals with one T cell receptor beta chain. Participant ages covered roughly 18 to 89 years across about two dozen US areas. A COVID-19 case was met by exposed participants within 2 weeks before study entry. Per the study methods: Estimates of nucleated cell counts were drawn from the amplification of reference gene primers. Assay used: immunoSEQ multiplex PCR; TCRdb lists only in-frame clones, some missing. V and J calls and clone size are given by that table; D and trimming were obtained from the DNA. The repertoire consists of under 400,000 clones, with roughly 86% occurring once and the leading ten covering over 1%. This entry comes from a study of blood T cell repertoires in COVID-19. Overall study context: T cells, B-cell-depleted T cells, or PBMCs provided the cDNA or gDNA that served as material.

Material: PBMCs or T cells enriched from blood (not recorded which). The TCR comes from a woman in her 30s who had been exposed to COVID-19.

The CDR3, as DNA: TGTGCCAGCTCACCTTCGAGACAGAGCACAGATACGCAGTATTTT. It encodes CASSPSRQSTDTQYF. The chain employs TRBV18 and TRBJ2-3; TRBD1 might be the D (5 bases). The germline gives CDR1 KGHSH, CDR2 LQKENI. Trimming pared 3 bases from V and 0 bases from J, leaving 10 bases between. CDR3 length equals 15 residues.